The TCR beta chain under discussion was sequenced for a study of blood T cell repertoires in COVID-19. Some clones are missing from TCRdb's copy, which holds only in-frame ones; the method was immunoSEQ multiplex PCR. Among tens of thousands of clones listed, 90% to 95% were seen once. The germline gives CDR1 ENHRY, CDR2 SYGVKD. The CDR3 extends over 15 amino acids. V was clipped by 3 bases and J by 1 base, with 12 bases between them. The sample was peripheral blood. The receptor comes from a man aged 50 to 60 with COVID-19, enrolled during active disease. V and J are TRBV10-3 and TRBJ1-2; D is perhaps TRBD1 (5 bases). CDR3 DNA: TGTGCCATCAGTGAAGGGGTACCACTTAACTATGGCTACACCTTC. This sequence encodes CAISEGVPLNYGYTF.